The present T cell receptor (beta chain) was sequenced within a study of beta chain features in type 1 diabetes. Study outcomes and limitations: People with Type 1 diabetes carried modestly yet significantly shorter TCRB CDR3s in all four CD4+ subsets. It was among patients, rather than healthy donors, that naive, central memory and Treg TCRB repertoires appeared more similar.

The entirety of the isolated RNA underwent reverse transcription, so expressed TCRB transcripts were sequenced. The method was immunoSEQ multiplex PCR; TCRdb's version includes in-frame clones alone and lacks a portion of them. This table holds roughly 730,000 clones, under 15% found once. With respect to this clone: Its antigen is not identified.

The authors sorted CD4+ naive, central memory, regulatory and stem cell-like memory cells via CD45RO/CCR7/CD25/CD127/CD95/CD27. Each sorted population was over 98% pure. The material sequenced was naive CD4+ T cells from blood. This clonotype originated in a man aged 18-30 years with type 1 diabetes.

CDR3 loop: CSATLGTPQFF. In nucleotides, the CDR3 is TGCAGTGCTACGCTAGGGACTCCTCAGTTCTTC. The genes are TRBV20-1 and TRBJ2-1; perhaps TRBD2 as D (6 bases). Germline loops: CDR1 DFQATT, CDR2 SNEGSKA (reference sequence). The CDR3 is made up of 11 amino acids. Trimming took off 4 bases at V and 13 bases at J, with 14 bases between the two ends.